This TCR beta chain was obtained from a study of CD8 T cell repertoires and HIV-1 epitope variants. A note on this clone: Its specificity is not known.

Trimming cost V 4 bases and J 4 bases; bases outside gene matches: 4. CDR3 length equals 14 residues. CDR1 MNHNS and CDR2 SASEGT come from the germline V gene. The method was immunoSEQ multiplex PCR; TCRdb's version includes in-frame clones alone and lacks a portion of them. The data contain several thousand clones, 60% to 65% of them singletons. The sequence was collected from a male donor with HIV. The chain has TRBV6-1 and TRBJ2-1; 7 bases are a match to TRBD2. Input material: cultured CD8+ T cells derived from PBMCs. This CDR3 reads CASSANSGYNEQFF. CDR3 in DNA: TGTGCCAGCAGTGCCAATAGCGGGTACAATGAGCAGTTCTTC.